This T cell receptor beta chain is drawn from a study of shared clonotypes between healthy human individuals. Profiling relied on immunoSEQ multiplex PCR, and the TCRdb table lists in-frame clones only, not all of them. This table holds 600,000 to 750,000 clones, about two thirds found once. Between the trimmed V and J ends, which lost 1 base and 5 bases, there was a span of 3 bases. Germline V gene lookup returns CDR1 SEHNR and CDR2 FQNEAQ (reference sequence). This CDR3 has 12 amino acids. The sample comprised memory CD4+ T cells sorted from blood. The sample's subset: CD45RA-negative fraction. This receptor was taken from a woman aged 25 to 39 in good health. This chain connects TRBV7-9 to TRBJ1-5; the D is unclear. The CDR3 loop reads CASSLDHQPQHF. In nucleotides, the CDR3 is TGTGCCAGCAGCTTAGACCATCAGCCCCAGCATTTT.